This TCR beta chain was sequenced during a study of OX40 agonist ivuxolimab in advanced cancers. Findings and caveats of the study: CD8+ T cells showed, on average, more clonal expansion than CD4+ cells.

V gave up 2 bases and J gave up 6 bases; unmatched junction bases: 6. Germline CDR1 reads GTSNPN; CDR2 reads SVGIG (reference sequence). The CDR3 is 14 amino acids. A remark on this clone: Its target is not known.

The data were produced by immunoSEQ multiplex PCR, yet TCRdb's version contains in-frame clones alone and is incomplete. In the table there are some 85,000 clones, 70% to 90% of which are singletons. Anyone with autoimmune disease history or systemic immunosuppression was excluded. This clonotype was sampled from an adult with an advanced solid tumor such as melanoma, head and neck, liver or kidney cancer. Specimen: CD4+ or CD8+ T cells sorted from blood, collected in a trial of the OX40 agonist ivuxolimab. The rearrangement uses TRBV30 and TRBJ1-1, with TRBD1 identical over 10 bases. CDR3: CAWSFGQGGAEAFF. For the CDR3, the DNA is TGTGCCTGGAGTTTTGGACAGGGGGGCGCTGAAGCTTTCTTT.